The 5 T cell receptor beta chains below come from one sample, sequenced in a study of cytomegalovirus exposure and HLA in healthy donors. Primers: 60 Vbeta forward and 13 Jbeta reverse. Only in-frame clones appear in the TCRdb table, and some are missing; sequencing was by immunoSEQ multiplex PCR. Of over 55,000 clones in the sample, roughly 67% were seen once. Sequenced material: PBMCs. Every receptor here comes from a man between 40 and 49 years old in good health and CMV-seropositive.

The genes are TRBV7-8 and TRBJ1-4, with D unclear. Germline V gives CDR1 SGHVS, CDR2 FQNEAQ. This CDR3 has 16 residues. V lost 1 base to trimming and J lost 0 bases, with 9 bases between them. This chain's CDR3 is CASSLGGMTTNEKLFF. CDR3 coding DNA: TGTGCCAGCAGCTTAGGAGGGATGACAACTAATGAAAAACTGTTTTTT. Full variable domain (rest looked up from reference TRBV7-8 and TRBJ1-4): GAGVSQSPRYKVAKRGQDVALRCDPISGHVSLFWYQQALGQGPEFLTYFQNEAQLDKSGLPSDRFFAERPEGSVSTLKIQRTQQEDSAVYLCASSLGGMTTNEKLFFGSGTQLSVL.

The chain joins TRBV6-5 to TRBJ2-7; D perhaps matches TRBD2 (6 bases). Trimming cost V 2 bases and J 2 bases, with 13 bases left between them. The CDR3 runs 15 residues. Germline values: CDR1 MNHEY, CDR2 SVGAGI. CDR3 amino acids: CASSYGSGATYEQYF. The CDR3 DNA reads as TGTGCCAGCAGTTACGGTAGCGGAGCTACCTACGAGCAGTACTTC.

The chain has TRBV7-9 and TRBJ2-1; 7 nucleotides align to TRBD2. Germline CDR1 and CDR2: SEHNR and FQNEAQ (reference sequence). V shed 1 base and J 2 bases; nucleotides not matched to a gene: 8. The CDR3 runs to 17 residues. The CDR3 here is CASSLGGGGPPYNEQFF. The CDR3 nucleotides are TGTGCCAGCAGCTTAGGGGGGGGAGGGCCCCCCTACAATGAGCAGTTCTTC.

The rearrangement links TRBV7-3 to TRBJ2-7, with TRBD1 identical over 9 bases. The ends lost 5 bases at V and 3 bases at J; junction bases unmatched: 8. This CDR3 is 15 amino acids long. In germline, CDR1 is SGHTA, CDR2 FQGTGA. The CDR3 nucleotides read TGTGCCAGCAGCCCAGCCGGGACAGGGTTCTACGAGCAGTACTTC. It codes for CASSPAGTGFYEQYF.

V and J are TRBV10-3 and TRBJ2-2; 9 bases align to TRBD1. In germline, CDR1 is ENHRY, CDR2 SYGVKD. The CDR3 has 14 residues. V shed 4 bases, J shed 4 bases, and the junction held 1 base outside the gene matches. CDR3 DNA: TGTGCCATCAGTGCGGACAGGGGCACCGGGGAGCTGTTTTTT. It encodes CAISADRGTGELFF.